Presented here are 8 T cell receptor beta chains from one specimen sequenced in a study of cytotoxic CD8 clonotypes in ibrutinib-treated CLL. Assay used: immunoSEQ multiplex PCR; TCRdb lists only in-frame clones, some missing. The top ten hold 6% to 9% of the sample, which has approximately 67,000 clones, more than 75% seen once. This specimen was PBMCs, taken at disease progression, from a patient treated with ibrutinib. Every receptor here comes from a human donor with chronic lymphocytic leukemia.

This rearrangement joins TRBV9 to TRBJ2-2; D gene ambiguous. The CDR3 covers 14 residues. Germline assignment: CDR1 SGDLS and CDR2 YYNGEE. V shed 3 bases and J shed 4 bases, with 10 bases lying between them. The chain's CDR3 is CASSARQRTGELFF. The CDR3 nucleotides are TGTGCCAGCAGCGCCAGACAACGCACCGGGGAGCTGTTTTTT.

This clone is a singleton in its sample. The chain recombines TRBV14 with TRBJ1-1; 7 bases match TRBD1. V shed 1 base and J 11 bases; nucleotides not matched to a gene: 7. Germline CDR1 is SGHDN and CDR2 is FVKESK. There are 13 residues in the CDR3. The CDR3 nucleotides read TGTGCCAGCAGCCAAGCGGAGGGGGCGCAGGCTTTCTTT. It codes for CASSQAEGAQAFF.

This clone was seen only once. The chain recombines TRBV19 with TRBJ2-7, with unresolved D. V gave up 2 bases and J gave up 5 bases, with 7 bases separating them. Germline V gene sequence: CDR1 LNHDA, CDR2 SQIVND (reference sequence). CDR3 size: 12 residues. The CDR3 protein is CASSIPPDEQYF. Written as DNA, the CDR3 is TGTGCCAGTAGTATACCCCCCGACGAGCAGTACTTC.

The chain links TRBV6-1 to TRBJ1-5, with D unresolved. The V gene's germline CDR1 is MNHNS and CDR2 SASEGT. V lost 2 bases, J lost 8 bases, and 10 bases lay in between. CDR3 length: 13 amino acids. The DNA of the CDR3 is TGTGCCAGCAGTGAAATTAGGAAGGAGCCCCAGCATTTT. This translates into CASSEIRKEPQHF.

This chain uses TRBV4-1 with TRBJ2-5; maybe TRBD1 (6 bases). The length of the CDR3 is 14 residues. Looked up from germline, CDR1 is MGHRA and CDR2 is YSYEKL. The V end was cut by 1 base, the J end by 5 bases, with 11 bases between. Here the CDR3 DNA reads TGCGCCAGCAGCCAAGGGGGGCCATACGAGACCCAGTACTTC. The encoded protein is CASSQGGPYETQYF.

V usage is TRBV15 and J usage is TRBJ2-1; no clear D gene. The CDR3 is 15 residues long. V lost 1 base and J 3 bases, leaving 10 bases between the germline ends. CDR1 is LNHNV, CDR2 YYDKDF, per germline (reference sequence). Written as DNA, the CDR3 is TGTGCCACCAGCAGAGGGGGTGGGAACTACAATGAGCAGTTCTTC. The encoded protein is CATSRGGGNYNEQFF.

The J gene is TRBJ1-1, the V gene TRBV2; D may be TRBD1 (5 bases). V lost 7 bases and J 4 bases, leaving 13 bases between the germline ends. The CDR3 totals 13 residues. Germline CDR1 and CDR2: SNHLY and FYNNEI. The CDR3 nucleotides read TGTGCCAGCACCGAAGGGGTTAGCACTGAAGCTTTCTTT. Its protein product is CASTEGVSTEAFF.

The chain links TRBV6-1 to TRBJ1-1; TRBD1 matches at 7 bases. The CDR3 spans 15 residues. Germline loops: CDR1 MNHNS, CDR2 SASEGT. Losses at the gene ends were 8 bases for V and 0 bases for J; bases not matched to a gene: 9. In DNA, the CDR3 is TGTGCCAGCCACGGGACAGCCTTCATGAACACTGAAGCTTTCTTT. Translated: CASHGTAFMNTEAFF.